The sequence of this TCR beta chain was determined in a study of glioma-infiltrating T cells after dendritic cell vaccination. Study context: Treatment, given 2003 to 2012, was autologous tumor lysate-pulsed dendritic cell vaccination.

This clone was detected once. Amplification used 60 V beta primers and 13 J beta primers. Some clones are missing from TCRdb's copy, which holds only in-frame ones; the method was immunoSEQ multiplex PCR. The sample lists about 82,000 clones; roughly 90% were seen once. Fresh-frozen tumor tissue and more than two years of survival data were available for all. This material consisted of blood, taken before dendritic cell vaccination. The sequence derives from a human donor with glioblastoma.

CDR3 amino acids: CASSEFDRNNEQFF. For the CDR3, the DNA is TGTGCCAGCAGTGAATTCGACAGAAACAATGAGCAGTTCTTC. The chain carries TRBV25-1 and TRBJ2-1, with D possibly TRBD1 on 5 matching bases. Germline V gene sequence: CDR1 MGHDK, CDR2 SYGVNS. CDR3 length: 14 amino acids. The V and J ends lost 1 base and 5 bases respectively, with 9 bases between them.